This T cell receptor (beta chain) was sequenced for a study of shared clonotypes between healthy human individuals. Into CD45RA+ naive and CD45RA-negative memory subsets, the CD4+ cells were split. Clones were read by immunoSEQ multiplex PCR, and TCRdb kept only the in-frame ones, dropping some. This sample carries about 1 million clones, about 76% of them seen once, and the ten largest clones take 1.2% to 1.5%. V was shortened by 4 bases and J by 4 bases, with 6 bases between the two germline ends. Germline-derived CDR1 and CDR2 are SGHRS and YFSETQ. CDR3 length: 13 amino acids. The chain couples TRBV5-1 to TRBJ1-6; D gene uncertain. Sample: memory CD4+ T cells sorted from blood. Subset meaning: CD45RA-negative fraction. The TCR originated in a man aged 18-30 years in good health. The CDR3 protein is CASSASYNSPLHF. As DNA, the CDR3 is TGCGCCAGCAGCGCCAGTTATAATTCACCCCTCCACTTT.